One T cell receptor (beta chain) is described in this entry. What it binds is unknown. Generated by immunoSEQ multiplex PCR, the TCRdb table keeps only in-frame clones and is missing some. Of around 2,000,000 clones listed, roughly 96% were seen once; the top ten hold 0.1% to 0.15%. These data are taken from a study of shared clonotypes between healthy human individuals. The study separated CD4+ cells into CD45RA+ naive and CD45RA-negative memory subsets. CDR3 size: 13 residues. The V and J ends lost 2 bases and 5 bases respectively, with 10 bases between them. The germline gives CDR1 PRHDT, CDR2 FYEKMQ (reference sequence). Study-wide points: Naive subsets usually exceeded memory subsets in estimated richness. Clonotype sharing among the donors was expected to vary with sequencing depth.

This chain joins TRBV13 and TRBJ2-7; possibly TRBD1 or TRBD2 for D (6 bases each). The specimen sequenced was naive CD4+ T cells sorted from blood. Subset: CD45RA+ positively selected. The TCR was taken from a man between 18 and 29 years old in good health. CDR3 protein: CASSLRGAHEQYF. The CDR3, as DNA: TGTGCCAGCAGCTTAAGGGGGGCCCACGAGCAGTACTTC. The full variable domain, completed using reference TRBV13 and TRBJ2-7, is AAGVIQSPRHLIKEKRETATLKCYPIPRHDTVYWYQQGPGQDPQFLISFYEKMQSDKGSIPDRFSAQQFSDYHSELNMSSLELGDSALYFCASSLRGAHEQYFGPGTRLTVT.